This entry concerns a single TCR beta chain. TCRdb re-derived calls from the 5' RACE reads in MiXCR, one entry per CDR3 protein. The data hold approximately 44,000 distinct CDR3 sequences, with just under 30% observed a single time. Germline V CDR1 and CDR2: LGHDT, YNNKEL (reference sequence). V shed 2 bases, J shed 5 bases, and the junction held 6 bases outside the gene matches. CDR3 length equals 17 residues. J is TRBJ2-2 and V is TRBV3-1; 12 nucleotides match TRBD2. The clonotype comes from a female donor with breast cancer. The sample was memory CD4+ T cells sorted from a lymph node. Subset denoted: memory CD4+ T cells, CD4+CD45RO+CD25-. In DNA form, the CDR3 reads TGTGCCAGCAGCCAACTAGCGGGAGGGGTCCGAACCGGGGAGCTGTTTTTT. As protein: CASSQLAGGVRTGELFF.